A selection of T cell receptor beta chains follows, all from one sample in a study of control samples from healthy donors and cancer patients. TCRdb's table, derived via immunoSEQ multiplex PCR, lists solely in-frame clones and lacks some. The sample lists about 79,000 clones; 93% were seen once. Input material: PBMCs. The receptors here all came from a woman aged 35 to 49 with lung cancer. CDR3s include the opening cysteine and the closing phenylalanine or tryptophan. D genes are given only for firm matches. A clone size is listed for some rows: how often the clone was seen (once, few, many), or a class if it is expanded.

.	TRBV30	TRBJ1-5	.	CAWSVDVAGRQPQHF	TGTGCCTGGAGTGTAGACGTGGCAGGAAGACAGCCCCAGCATTTT
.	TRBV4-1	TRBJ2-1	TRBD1	CASSQDAPWTGADNEQFF	TGCGCCAGCAGCCAGGATGCCCCGTGGACAGGAGCCGACAATGAGCAGTTCTTC
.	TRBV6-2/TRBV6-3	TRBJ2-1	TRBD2	CASSYSSGGYEQFF	TGTGCCAGCAGTTACTCTAGCGGGGGCTATGAGCAGTTCTTC
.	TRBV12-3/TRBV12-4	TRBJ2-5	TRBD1	CASKRQGEETQYF	TGTGCCAGCAAACGACAGGGAGAAGAGACCCAGTACTTC
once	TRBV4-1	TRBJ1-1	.	CASSQGAENTEAFF	TGCGCCAGCAGCCAAGGAGCGGAGAACACTGAAGCTTTCTTT
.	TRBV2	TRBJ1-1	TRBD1	CASRFGLKPGQKNTEAFF	TGTGCCAGCCGCTTCGGGCTAAAGCCGGGACAGAAGAACACTGAAGCTTTCTTT
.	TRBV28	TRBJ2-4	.	CASSLGVTKNIQYF	TGTGCCAGCAGTTTGGGGGTAACCAAAAACATTCAGTACTTC
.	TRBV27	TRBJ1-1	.	CASSSLGAEAFF	TGTGCCAGCAGTTCGTTGGGGGCTGAAGCTTTCTTT
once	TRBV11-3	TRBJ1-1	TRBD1	CASSTGTGRSTEAFF	TGTGCCAGCAGTACCGGGACAGGGCGTAGTACTGAAGCTTTCTTT
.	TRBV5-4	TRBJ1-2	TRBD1	CASSLGGTGYGYTF	TGTGCCAGCAGCTTGGGTGGGACAGGGTACGGCTACACCTTC
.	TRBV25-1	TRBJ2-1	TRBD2	CASSETSGAYNEQFF	TGTGCCAGCAGTGAGACTAGCGGGGCGTACAATGAGCAGTTCTTC
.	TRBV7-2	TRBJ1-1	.	CASSPYTGMNTEAFF	TGTGCCAGCAGCCCCTATACAGGGATGAACACTGAAGCTTTCTTT
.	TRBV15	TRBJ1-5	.	CATSRDREGYNQPQHF	TGTGCCACCAGCAGAGATCGTGAGGGCTACAATCAGCCCCAGCATTTT
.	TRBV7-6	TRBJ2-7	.	CASSLVGDEQYF	TGTGCCAGCAGCTTAGTAGGCGACGAGCAGTACTTC
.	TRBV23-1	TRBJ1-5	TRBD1	CASSRYRGMGQPQHF	TGCGCCAGCAGTCGATACAGGGGTATGGGTCAGCCCCAGCATTTT
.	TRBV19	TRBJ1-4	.	CASKPLQRNEKLFF	TGTGCCAGTAAGCCTTTGCAGAGGAATGAAAAACTGTTTTTT
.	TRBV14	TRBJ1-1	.	CASSLTRPGNTEAFF	TGTGCCAGCAGCCTCACGAGGCCGGGGAACACTGAAGCTTTCTTT
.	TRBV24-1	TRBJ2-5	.	CATSDSAVQETQYF	TGTGCCACCAGTGATTCGGCAGTCCAAGAGACCCAGTACTTC
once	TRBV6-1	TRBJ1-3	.	CASSEDGSGNTIYF	TGTGCCAGCAGTGAAGACGGCTCTGGAAACACCATATATTTT
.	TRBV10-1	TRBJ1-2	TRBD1	CALPGDRHYGYTF	TGCGCTCTTCCTGGGGACAGACACTATGGCTACACCTTC
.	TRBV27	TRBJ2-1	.	CASSSAVGQGYYNEQFF	TGTGCCAGCAGCTCCGCCGTGGGTCAGGGATATTACAATGAGCAGTTCTTC
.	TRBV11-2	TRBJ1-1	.	CASSQLRVRTEAFF	TGTGCCAGCAGCCAACTCAGGGTAAGGACTGAAGCTTTCTTT
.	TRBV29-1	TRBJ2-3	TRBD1	CSARDRVGTDTQYF	TGCAGCGCCCGAGACAGGGTAGGCACAGATACGCAGTATTTT
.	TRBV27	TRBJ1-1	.	CASSLGGGEAFF	TGTGCCAGCAGTTTAGGGGGAGGTGAAGCTTTCTTT
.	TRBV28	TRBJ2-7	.	CASSSLRDHEQYF	TGTGCCAGCAGTTCCCTTCGGGACCACGAGCAGTACTTC
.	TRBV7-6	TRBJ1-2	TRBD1	CASSSPGDRGVYGYTF	TGTGCCAGCAGCTCCCCAGGGGACAGGGGTGTCTATGGCTACACCTTC
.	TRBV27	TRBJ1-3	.	CASSLLAGDSGNTIYF	TGTGCCAGCAGTTTACTAGCTGGGGACTCTGGAAACACCATATATTTT
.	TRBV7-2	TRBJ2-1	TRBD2	CASSLGWGGGNEQFF	TGTGCCAGCAGCTTAGGGTGGGGCGGGGGAAATGAGCAGTTCTTC
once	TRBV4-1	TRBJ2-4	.	CASSQVGQGELAKNIQYF	TGCGCCAGCAGCCAAGTAGGGCAGGGAGAGCTAGCCAAAAACATTCAGTACTTC
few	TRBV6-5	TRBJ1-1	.	CASSINRVTEAFF	TGTGCCAGCAGTATTAACAGGGTTACTGAAGCTTTCTTT
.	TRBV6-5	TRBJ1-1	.	CASRRGSTEAFF	TGTGCCAGTCGTCGGGGGTCCACTGAAGCTTTCTTT
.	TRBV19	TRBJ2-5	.	CASSTPEGETQYF	TGTGCCAGTAGTACCCCGGAGGGCGAGACCCAGTACTTC
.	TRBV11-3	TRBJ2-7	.	CASSLLPGGEYEQYF	TGTGCCAGCAGCTTACTGCCTGGAGGAGAATACGAGCAGTACTTC
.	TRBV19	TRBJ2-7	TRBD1	CASSAWGQQSSYEQYF	TGTGCCAGTAGTGCCTGGGGACAGCAAAGCTCCTACGAGCAGTACTTC
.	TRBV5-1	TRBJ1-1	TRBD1	CASSLARTGGEHTEAFF	TGCGCCAGCAGCTTGGCCCGGACAGGTGGAGAGCACACTGAAGCTTTCTTT
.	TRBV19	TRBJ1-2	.	CASSIDLGLRDYGYTF	TGTGCCAGTAGTATAGATCTTGGGTTGCGGGACTATGGCTACACCTTC
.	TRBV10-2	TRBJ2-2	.	CASSDRLATGELFF	TGCGCCAGCAGTGACAGACTTGCGACCGGGGAGCTGTTTTTT
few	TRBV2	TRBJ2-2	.	CASPKGGSNTGELFF	TGTGCCAGCCCAAAAGGAGGGTCGAACACCGGGGAGCTGTTTTTT
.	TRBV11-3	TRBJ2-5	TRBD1	CASSSTGAGETQYF	TGTGCCAGCAGCTCGACAGGGGCGGGAGAGACCCAGTACTTC
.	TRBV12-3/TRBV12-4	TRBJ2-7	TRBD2	CASSSGLAGEQYF	TGTGCCAGCAGTTCAGGACTAGCAGGAGAGCAGTACTTC